A single sample is the source of the 7 T cell receptor beta chains below, sequenced in a study of blood T cell repertoires in COVID-19. Produced via immunoSEQ multiplex PCR; TCRdb's table is partial and in-frame only. The table has approximately 38,000 clones, nearly 90% seen once. Material: peripheral blood. Source of these receptors: a man aged 55-75 years with COVID-19, enrolled during active disease.

This clone was detected only a few times. The chain joins TRBV7-8 to TRBJ2-7; 7 bases fit TRBD2. The CDR3 runs to 14 residues. From germline, CDR1 is SGHVS and CDR2 FQNEAQ. The J segment lost 5 bases and the V segment lost 8 bases, leaving 12 bases of the junction unmatched. The CDR3: CASRHERDPHEQYF. The CDR3 nucleotides read TGTGCCAGCCGTCATGAGCGGGATCCCCACGAGCAGTACTTC.

This sequence joins TRBV14 and TRBJ2-5, with D unclear. The germline V gene has CDR1 SGHDN and CDR2 FVKESK. CDR3 size: 12 residues. Trimming left V 4 bases short and J 5 bases short, with 8 bases between. CDR3 amino acids: CASSPFGETQYF. In DNA form, the CDR3 reads TGTGCCAGCAGCCCATTTGGCGAGACCCAGTACTTC.

This clone was picked up one time. The chain recombines TRBV27 with TRBJ2-1, with TRBD2 as a possible D gene (6 bases). Germline CDR1 reads MNHEY; CDR2 reads SMNVEV (reference sequence). The V end lost 2 bases, the J end lost 0 bases, and 26 bases lay between the germline ends. This CDR3 contains 21 residues. CDR3 nucleotide sequence: TGTGCCAGCAGTTTAGTCCGGCGAGGAGGGATAGAACTGCGCTCCTACAATGAGCAGTTCTTC. Translating it yields CASSLVRRGGIELRSYNEQFF.

This sequence joins TRBV12-3 or TRBV12-4 and TRBJ2-7; D is unclear. V gave up 3 bases and J gave up 3 bases, with 6 bases separating them. The length of the CDR3 is 12 residues. CDR3 region: CASSFGNYEQYF. Here the CDR3 DNA reads TGTGCCAGCAGTTTTGGCAACTACGAGCAGTACTTC.

CDR3 nucleotides: TGCGCCAGCAGCCAAGATGAGAGGAGATACGAGCAGTACTTC. Its protein is CASSQDERRYEQYF. The rearrangement joins TRBV4-1 to TRBJ2-7, with D hard to call. This CDR3 has 14 amino acids. The V end was cut by 0 bases, the J end by 4 bases, with 10 bases between. The germline gives CDR1 MGHRA, CDR2 YSYEKL.

This chain joins TRBV20-1 and TRBJ1-2; D perhaps matches TRBD1 (5 bases). The V gene's germline CDR1 is DFQATT and CDR2 SNEGSKA (reference sequence). V lost 3 bases, J lost 8 bases, and 16 bases lay in between. There are 13 residues in the CDR3. CDR3 DNA: TGCAGTGCTAGTGAAGCTTCGCGGGGCGGCTACACCTTC. It encodes CSASEASRGGYTF.

This chain connects TRBV3-1 (or the pseudogene TRBV3-2) to TRBJ1-2; TRBD1 aligns across 7 bases. CDR1 and CDR2 (germline): LGHDT, YNNKEL (reference sequence). This CDR3 comprises 14 residues. V shed 1 base, J shed 7 bases, and the junction held 6 bases outside the gene matches. DNA for the CDR3: TGTGCCAGCAGCCAAGTACAGGGGAGAGGTGGCTACACCTTC. It translates to CASSQVQGRGGYTF.